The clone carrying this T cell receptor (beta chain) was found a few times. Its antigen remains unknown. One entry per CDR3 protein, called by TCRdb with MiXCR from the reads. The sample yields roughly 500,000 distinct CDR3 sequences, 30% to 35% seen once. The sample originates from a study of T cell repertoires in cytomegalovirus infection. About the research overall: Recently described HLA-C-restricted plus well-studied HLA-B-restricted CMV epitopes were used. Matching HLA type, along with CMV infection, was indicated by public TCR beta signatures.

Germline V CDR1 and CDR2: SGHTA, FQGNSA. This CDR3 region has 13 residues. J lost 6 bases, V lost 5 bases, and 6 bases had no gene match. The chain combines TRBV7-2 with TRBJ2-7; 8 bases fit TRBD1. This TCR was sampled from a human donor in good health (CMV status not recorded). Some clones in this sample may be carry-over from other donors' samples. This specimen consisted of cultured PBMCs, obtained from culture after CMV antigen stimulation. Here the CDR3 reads CASSRFRGLEQYF. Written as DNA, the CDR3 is TGTGCCAGCAGCCGATTCAGGGGGCTCGAGCAGTACTTC.